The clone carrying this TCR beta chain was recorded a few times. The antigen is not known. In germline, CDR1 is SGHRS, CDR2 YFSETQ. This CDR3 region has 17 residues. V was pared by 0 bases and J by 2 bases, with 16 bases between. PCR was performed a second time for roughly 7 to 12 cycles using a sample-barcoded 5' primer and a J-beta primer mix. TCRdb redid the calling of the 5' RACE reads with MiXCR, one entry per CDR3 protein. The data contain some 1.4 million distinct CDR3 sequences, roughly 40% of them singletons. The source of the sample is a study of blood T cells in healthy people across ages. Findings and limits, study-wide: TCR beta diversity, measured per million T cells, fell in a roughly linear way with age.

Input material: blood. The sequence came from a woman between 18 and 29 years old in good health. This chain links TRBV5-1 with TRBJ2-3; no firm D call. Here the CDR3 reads CASSLGNLQSNTDTQYF. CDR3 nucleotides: TGCGCCAGCAGCTTGGGAAACCTACAGAGCAACACAGATACGCAGTATTTT.